Listed below are T cell receptor beta chains from one sample, sequenced in a study of T cell responses to AZD1222 COVID-19 vaccine. Profiling relied on immunoSEQ multiplex PCR, and the TCRdb table lists in-frame clones only, not all of them. This sample has 95,000 to 150,000 clones, with 70% to 90% found just once. Specimen: peripheral blood, collected on day 0 of AZD1222 vaccination. The receptor set was obtained from an adult in good health. CDR3s include the opening cysteine and the closing phenylalanine or tryptophan.

CASSPGTAVPYGYTF	TRBV19	TRBJ1-2
CASSVGTSGGASNEQFF	TRBV9	TRBJ2-1
CASSYSNGNEQFF	TRBV6-6	TRBJ2-1
CASSLSSRGQNTEAFF	TRBV5-4	TRBJ1-1
CASSELGSNQPQHF	TRBV25-1	TRBJ1-5
CASSPNRGQGTEAFF	TRBV7-9	TRBJ1-1
CASSSLAGGARELFF	TRBV28	TRBJ2-2
CASNPGQGAGYEQYF	TRBV5-8	TRBJ2-7
CASSHPSTYEQYF	TRBV11-2	TRBJ2-7
CASSSWAGLNQPQHF	TRBV5-6	TRBJ1-5
CASSPLVDAGNGEAFF	TRBV5-1	TRBJ1-1
CASSQEVYEGDTQYF	TRBV3-1/TRBV3-2	TRBJ2-3
CASSSASGGGTGELFF	TRBV6-6	TRBJ2-2
CASSLGARAQETQYF	TRBV13	TRBJ2-5
CASSYGQLNTGELFF	TRBV5-1	TRBJ2-2
CASVRGSDNEQFF	TRBV5-6	TRBJ2-1
CASSLRQGRENSPLHF	TRBV23-1	TRBJ1-6
CASRGDPLGNEQFF	TRBV7-2	TRBJ2-1
CASSRGAGAGNYGYTF	TRBV19	TRBJ1-2
CASSVGPPDTGELFF	TRBV7-2	TRBJ2-2
CASSVRQINEKLFF	TRBV2	TRBJ1-4